The sequence of this T cell receptor beta chain was determined in a study of blood T cell repertoires in COVID-19. Overall study context: Specimens from acute and convalescent COVID-19 originated in the United States, Italy and Spain. T cells, B-cell-depleted T cells, or PBMCs provided the cDNA or gDNA that served as material.

Methods used by the authors: Reference gene primer amplification in the assay estimated nucleated cell counts. Clones were sequenced by immunoSEQ multiplex PCR, and TCRdb holds only the in-frame ones, with some missing. Clone size and the V and J calls come from that table; the DNA yielded D and trimming. The table shows over 30,000 clones, with 80% to 90% occurring only once. The CDR3 has 12 amino acids. Per germline, CDR1 SGHNT and CDR2 YYREEE (reference sequence). As to this clone: At one end the junction does not follow the germline gene, possibly because of a read error.

What was sequenced was peripheral blood. The TCR originated in a woman aged 80 or over with active or convalescent COVID-19. The chain employs TRBV5-4 and TRBJ2-1, with 7 bases aligning to TRBD2. CDR3 loop: CASSLNRDYAIF. The CDR3 DNA reads as TGTGCCAGCAGCTTGAATCGGGACTATGCTATCTTC.